The 5 T cell receptor beta chains listed next were all sequenced from one sample in a study of CD8 T cells in Susac syndrome. Random hexamers were used to reverse transcribe roughly 0.5 to 1 ug of RNA. TCRdb recomputed calls from the immunoSEQ multiplex PCR reads with MiXCR, one row per CDR3 protein. The sample lists roughly 150,000 distinct CDR3 sequences; 80% to 95% were seen once. The sample was CD4+ T cells from PBMCs. The receptors were sampled from a human donor in good health.

V gene TRBV20-1 combines with J gene TRBJ1-1; weak D call: TRBD1 (6 bases). Between the trimmed V and J ends, which lost 3 bases and 12 bases, there was a span of 17 bases. Germline V gene sequence: CDR1 DFQATT, CDR2 SNEGSKA (reference sequence). CDR3 length: 12 residues. CDR3 region: CSASPNRDSTFF. In DNA form, the CDR3 reads TGCAGTGCTAGCCCAAACAGGGATTCTACTTTCTTT.

The CDR3 here is CASSQGNGGGYEQYF. CDR3 nucleotide sequence: TGTGCCAGCAGCCAAGGCAACGGCGGGGGCTACGAGCAGTACTTC. The chain has TRBV3-1 and TRBJ2-7; 7 bases fit TRBD2. The V and J ends lost 1 base and 3 bases, in that order; junction bases with no gene match: 6. Germline V gives CDR1 LGHDT, CDR2 YNNKEL (reference sequence). This CDR3 has 15 residues.

The J gene is TRBJ1-1, the V gene TRBV30; D is unclear. The CDR3 contains 11 residues. V was shortened by 4 bases and J by 6 bases, with 9 bases between the two germline ends. Germline loops: CDR1 GTSNPN, CDR2 SVGIG (reference sequence). This CDR3 is CAWIFVAEAFF. The CDR3 bases are TGTGCCTGGATATTTGTGGCTGAAGCTTTCTTT.

The genes are TRBV3-1 and TRBJ1-4; no reliable D call. Deletions cut 4 bases from V and 3 bases from J, with 15 bases between. This CDR3 contains 16 residues. Germline V CDR1 and CDR2: LGHDT, YNNKEL (reference sequence). The CDR3 sequence is CASSPWHGEANEKLFF. CDR3 sequence (DNA): TGTGCCAGCAGCCCCTGGCACGGGGAGGCTAATGAAAAACTGTTTTTT.

The chain recombines TRBV14 with TRBJ1-6; a possible D gene is TRBD1 (5 bases). There are 15 residues in the CDR3. Germline assignment: CDR1 SGHDN and CDR2 FVKESK. The V and J ends lost 4 bases and 8 bases respectively, with 15 bases between them. The chain's CDR3 is CASSPAGPSYSPLHF. The CDR3 region has the DNA TGTGCCAGCAGCCCCGCAGGGCCCTCCTATTCACCCCTCCACTTT.